This T cell receptor beta chain was captured in a study of Ad26.COV2.S vaccination and SARS-CoV-2 variants. Specified treatment: approximately 18 received Ad26.COV2.S at low or high dose, single or two shots; 5 received placebo; per-sample allocation not given. Specimens were obtained on day 63 following the first vaccine or placebo injection. Trimming cost V 4 bases and J 3 bases; bases outside gene matches: 9. The CDR3 has 16 residues. Germline-derived CDR1 and CDR2 are LGHDT and YNNKEL (reference sequence). Method: immunoSEQ multiplex PCR; TCRdb's copy keeps in-frame clones and lacks some. The sample consists of over 400,000 clones, about 92% of them appearing once.

The chain links TRBV3-1 (or the pseudogene TRBV3-2) to TRBJ2-7; 10 bases line up with TRBD1. The sample in question was peripheral blood, obtained in a trial of Ad26.COV2.S vaccine versus placebo. The sequence was obtained from a person aged 18-65 years who received the Ad26.COV2.S COVID-19 vaccine or a placebo. This CDR3 reads CASSRGTGAPVYEQYF. The CDR3 DNA reads TGTGCCAGCAGCCGAGGGACAGGGGCACCAGTCTACGAGCAGTACTTC.